This T cell receptor (beta chain) was found in a study of blood T cell repertoires in COVID-19. Study information: Specimens from acute and convalescent COVID-19 originated in the United States, Italy and Spain.

This clone was picked up a small number of times. Original data processing: The authors estimated nucleated cell counts from reference gene primer amplification. Some clones are missing from TCRdb's copy, which holds only in-frame ones; the method was immunoSEQ multiplex PCR. That table is the source of V, J and clone size, and D and trimming were worked out from the DNA. This table holds about 90,000 clones, roughly three quarters found once. V was shortened by 3 bases and J by 7 bases, with 12 bases between the two germline ends. The CDR3 is made up of 13 amino acids. Sequencing used peripheral blood. The rearrangement joins TRBV12-3 or TRBV12-4 to TRBJ1-2; D might be TRBD1 (6 bases). The TCR comes from a woman older than 75 with acute or convalescent COVID-19. The CDR3 reads CASSFTGTAGYTF. In DNA form, the CDR3 reads TGTGCCAGCAGTTTTACAGGGACGGCTGGCTACACCTTC.